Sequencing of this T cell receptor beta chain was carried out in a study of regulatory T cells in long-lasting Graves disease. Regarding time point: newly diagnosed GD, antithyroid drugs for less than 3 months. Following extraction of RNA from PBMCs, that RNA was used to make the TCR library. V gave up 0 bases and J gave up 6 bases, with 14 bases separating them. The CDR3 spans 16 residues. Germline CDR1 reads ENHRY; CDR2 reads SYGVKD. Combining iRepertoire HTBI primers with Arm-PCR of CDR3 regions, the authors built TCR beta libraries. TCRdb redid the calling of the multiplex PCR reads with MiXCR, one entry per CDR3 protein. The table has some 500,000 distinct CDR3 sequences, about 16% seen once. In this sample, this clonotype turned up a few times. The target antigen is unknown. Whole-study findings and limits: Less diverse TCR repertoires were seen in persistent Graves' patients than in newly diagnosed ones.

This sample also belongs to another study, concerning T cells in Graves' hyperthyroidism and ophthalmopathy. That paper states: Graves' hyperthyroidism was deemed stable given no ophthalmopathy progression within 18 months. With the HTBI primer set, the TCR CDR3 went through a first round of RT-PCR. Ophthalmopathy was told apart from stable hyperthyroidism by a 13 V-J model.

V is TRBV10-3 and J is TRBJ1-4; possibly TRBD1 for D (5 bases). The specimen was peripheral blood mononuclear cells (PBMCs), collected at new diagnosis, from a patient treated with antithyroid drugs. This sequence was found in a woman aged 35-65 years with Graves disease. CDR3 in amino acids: CAISESSLGRDEKLFF. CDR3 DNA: TGTGCCATCAGTGAGTCGAGTCTGGGACGCGATGAAAAACTGTTTTTT.